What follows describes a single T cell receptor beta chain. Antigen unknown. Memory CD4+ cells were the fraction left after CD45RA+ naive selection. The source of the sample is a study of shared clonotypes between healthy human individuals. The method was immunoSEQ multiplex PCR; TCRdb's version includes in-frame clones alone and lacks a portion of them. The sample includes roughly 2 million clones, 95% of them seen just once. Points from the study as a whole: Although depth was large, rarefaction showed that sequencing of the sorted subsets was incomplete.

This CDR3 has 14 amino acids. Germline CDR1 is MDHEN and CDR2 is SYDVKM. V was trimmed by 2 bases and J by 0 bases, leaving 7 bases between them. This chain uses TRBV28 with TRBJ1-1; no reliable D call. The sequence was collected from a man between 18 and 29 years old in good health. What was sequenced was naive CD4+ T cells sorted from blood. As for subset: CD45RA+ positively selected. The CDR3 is CASSLLGVNTEAFF. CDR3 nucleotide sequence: TGTGCCAGCAGTTTACTCGGGGTGAACACTGAAGCTTTCTTT.